Listed below are T cell receptor beta chains from one sample, sequenced in a study of T-cell memory formation after mild COVID-19. TCRdb used MiXCR to reprocess the 5' RACE reads, holding one entry per CDR3 protein. The sample comprises about half a million distinct CDR3 sequences, approximately 18% of which are singletons, and around an eighth rests with the top ten. The specimen sequenced was PBMCs or a T cell subset sorted from them (not recorded which). Every receptor here comes from an adult woman who had mild COVID-19 (a few samples of this study predate the infection). Cell type and time point are not known. Both conserved end residues are part of each CDR3. The D gene is left open where the match is weak. Rows may omit the clone size; those that give it use once, few, many or a size class.

clone size,V gene,D gene,J gene,CDR3 DNA,CDR3 protein
NA,TRBV5-4,NA,TRBJ2-1,TGTGCCAGCAGCTTGGCCGGATCTTATTCGTACAATGAGCAGTTCTTC,CASSLAGSYSYNEQFF
NA,TRBV19,NA,TRBJ1-5,TGTGCCAGTAGCCCGGACAATCATCAGCCCCAGCATTTT,CASSPDNHQPQHF
NA,TRBV27,NA,TRBJ1-2,TGTGCCAGCACTTCTTCTCCGGGTCTTTATGGCTACACCTTC,CASTSSPGLYGYTF
NA,TRBV6-1,NA,TRBJ1-4,TGTGCCAGCAATCTCGGGACCCTTAATGAAAAACTGTTTTTT,CASNLGTLNEKLFF
NA,TRBV12-3/TRBV12-4,NA,TRBJ2-3,TGTGCCAGCAGTTTAGAGTTGACTAGTCGGGATACGCAGTATTTT,CASSLELTSRDTQYF
many,TRBV5-1,NA,TRBJ2-5,TGCGCCAGCAGCTTGATCCAGGGACAAGAGACCCAGTACTTC,CASSLIQGQETQYF
NA,TRBV7-2,NA,TRBJ2-2,TGTGCCAGCAGCTTAGTGAGGGAGACCGGGGAGCTGTTTTTT,CASSLVRETGELFF
many,TRBV20-1,NA,TRBJ1-3,TGCAGTGCCCTAACCTACAGTGGAAACACCATATATTTT,CSALTYSGNTIYF
few,TRBV29-1,NA,TRBJ1-3,TGCAGCGTTGACGGGGTGAGGTCTGGAAACACCATATATTTT,CSVDGVRSGNTIYF
many,TRBV12-3/TRBV12-4,TRBD1,TRBJ2-7,TGTGCCAGCAGTCCCTCGGGACAGGGGGCCTACGAGCAGTACTTC,CASSPSGQGAYEQYF
few,TRBV29-1,TRBD2,TRBJ2-2,TGCAGCGTGGGGACTAGCGGGTATACCGGGGAGCTGTTTTTT,CSVGTSGYTGELFF
few,TRBV10-3,NA,TRBJ2-7,TGTGCCATCACATCGGACGGCTCCTACGAGCAGTACTTC,CAITSDGSYEQYF
NA,TRBV7-6,TRBD1,TRBJ1-1,TGTGCCAGCAGCTCAATTGACAGGGAAAACACTGAAGCTTTCTTT,CASSSIDRENTEAFF
many,TRBV5-6,NA,TRBJ1-2,TGTGCCAGCAGCTTGATCATTTCAGGGAACTATGGCTACACCTTC,CASSLIISGNYGYTF
few,TRBV5-1,NA,TRBJ1-1,TGCGCCAGCAGCTTGGGGGCGATGCGAGCGGCTTTCTTT,CASSLGAMRAAFF
once,TRBV5-1,NA,TRBJ2-1,TGCGCCAGCAGCTTGGCCAGTCCAGGCAATGAGCAGTTCTTC,CASSLASPGNEQFF
NA,TRBV7-9,NA,TRBJ2-2,TGTGCCAGCAGCTTTGGGACACTCACCGGGGAGCTGTTTTTT,CASSFGTLTGELFF
few,TRBV6-6,NA,TRBJ2-7,TGTGCCAGCAGTTATACTTCCTACGAGCAGTACTTC,CASSYTSYEQYF
few,TRBV20-1,NA,TRBJ2-5,TGCAGTGCCAATGCCGTGACGAGTCAAGAGACCCAGTACTTC,CSANAVTSQETQYF
NA,TRBV12-3/TRBV12-4,NA,TRBJ2-2,TGTGCCAGCAGTTTCGTGCCGGCTAGGACGGTCTCCGGGGAGCTGTTTTTT,CASSFVPARTVSGELFF
few,TRBV20-1,TRBD1,TRBJ2-1,TGCAGTGCAAGCGCCGGGACAGGGTCCAACAATGAGCAGTTCTTC,CSASAGTGSNNEQFF
NA,TRBV4-1,NA,TRBJ2-7,TGCGCCAGCAGCCTCCAGACAGACAACTACGAGCAGTACTTC,CASSLQTDNYEQYF
many,TRBV5-1,NA,TRBJ2-4,TGCGCCAGCAGCCCGGGGACAGCCAAAAACATTCAGTACTTC,CASSPGTAKNIQYF
few,TRBV7-3,TRBD1,TRBJ2-2,TGTGCCAGCAGCTCACCGGGACAGGGAGGCACCGGGGAGCTGTTTTTT,CASSSPGQGGTGELFF
NA,TRBV29-1,NA,TRBJ1-5,TGCAGCGTTGACGAGGGAGAGGGCTATAGCAATCAGCCCCAGCATTTT,CSVDEGEGYSNQPQHF
few,TRBV4-1,NA,TRBJ1-6,TGCGCCAGCAGTCCAGGGTCCCGGGAATTGGAACCCCTCCACTTT,CASSPGSRELEPLHF
few,TRBV20-1,NA,TRBJ2-7,TGCAGTGCTAGTCAGCCTTCCAACTGGGCCTGGCAGTACTTC,CSASQPSNWAWQYF
NA,TRBV7-9,TRBD1,TRBJ1-2,TGTGCCAGCAGCAAACGACCCCGGGACAGGGGGCTCGGTGGCTACACCTTC,CASSKRPRDRGLGGYTF
NA,TRBV18,TRBD1,TRBJ1-2,TGTGCCAGCTCACCGGGACAGGGGATACATGGCTACACCTTC,CASSPGQGIHGYTF
NA,TRBV15,NA,TRBJ1-1,TGTGCCACCAGCAGAGGGGTTATAGGGACAAGAGCTTTCTTT,CATSRGVIGTRAFF
NA,TRBV28,NA,TRBJ2-1,TGTGCCAGCAGTTCAACCCCGTATACTAGGCAATCCTACAATGAGCAGTTCTTC,CASSSTPYTRQSYNEQFF
NA,TRBV6-5,NA,TRBJ2-1,TGTGCCAGCAGTTTTGGGAGATCAAATGAGCAGTTCTTC,CASSFGRSNEQFF
few,TRBV6-1,NA,TRBJ1-2,TGTGCCAGCAGTGAAGTCTACGGAATGGGGCTCTATGGCTACACCTTC,CASSEVYGMGLYGYTF
many,TRBV12-3/TRBV12-4,NA,TRBJ2-7,TGTGCCAGCAGTTTATATGGGGGCGAGCAGTACTTC,CASSLYGGEQYF
NA,TRBV27,NA,TRBJ1-1,TGTGCCAGCAGTTTATCCTACGGGGGGCGGAAGAACACTGAAGCTTTCTTT,CASSLSYGGRKNTEAFF
few,TRBV20-1,TRBD2,TRBJ2-1,TGCAGTGCTAGGCCTAGCGGACGCTCTAACAATGAGCAGTTCTTC,CSARPSGRSNNEQFF
few,TRBV27,NA,TRBJ2-1,TGTGCCAGCAGTTTAATTTTAGGGGGGCCAGACAACAATGAGCAGTTCTTC,CASSLILGGPDNNEQFF
NA,TRBV6-5,NA,TRBJ2-2,TGTGCCAGCGGAAGGGGGTATACCGGGGAGCTGTTTTTT,CASGRGYTGELFF
NA,TRBV7-3,TRBD1,TRBJ2-1,TGTGCCAGCAGCTGGGTGGCAGGGGGCGGTGAGCAGTTCTTC,CASSWVAGGGEQFF
NA,TRBV7-6,NA,TRBJ2-1,TGTGCCAGCAGCTTAGGCCCTGGGACGGGTGGGAATGAGCAGTTCTTC,CASSLGPGTGGNEQFF
many,TRBV24-1,NA,TRBJ1-5,TGTGCCACCGGAACCATGGGACAGCCCCAGCATTTT,CATGTMGQPQHF
many,TRBV12-3/TRBV12-4,TRBD2,TRBJ2-3,TGTGCCAGCAGTGCGGGAGAGGCAGATACGCAGTATTTT,CASSAGEADTQYF
few,TRBV30,NA,TRBJ1-6,TGTGCCTGGAGTGTTACCGGGCGGGGTACTTCACCCCTCCACTTT,CAWSVTGRGTSPLHF
NA,TRBV11-3,NA,TRBJ2-1,TGTGCCAGCAGCTACTTAGCTGCCTACAATGAGCAGTTCTTC,CASSYLAAYNEQFF
few,TRBV18,TRBD1,TRBJ1-1,TGTGCCAGCTCACCCATGGGACAGGCGAACACTGAAGCTTTCTTT,CASSPMGQANTEAFF
many,TRBV6-2/TRBV6-3,NA,TRBJ2-2,TGTGCCAGCATCACGGCGGGGAGGAACACCGGGGAGCTGTTTTTT,CASITAGRNTGELFF
NA,TRBV12-3/TRBV12-4,TRBD2,TRBJ2-2,TGTGCCAGCAGTCGCCCGGGGGGGCCCGCGAACACCGGGGAGCTGTTTTTT,CASSRPGGPANTGELFF
few,TRBV6-1,NA,TRBJ1-1,TGTGCCAGCAGGGACCCTGTGTCGACTGAAGCTTTCTTT,CASRDPVSTEAFF
NA,TRBV12-3/TRBV12-4,NA,TRBJ1-5,TGTGCCAGCAGTTTGGGGGAGGTCCCAAATCAGCCCCAGCATTTT,CASSLGEVPNQPQHF
NA,TRBV3-1,NA,TRBJ2-2,TGTGCCAGCAGCCAAGTTACCACCGGGGAGCTGTTTTTT,CASSQVTTGELFF
NA,TRBV19,NA,TRBJ1-1,TGTGCCAGTAGTATAGCCGGGACAAGGAACACTGAAGCTTTCTTT,CASSIAGTRNTEAFF
NA,TRBV7-3,NA,TRBJ1-6,TGTGCCAGCAGCCCTAACCAGGATTCACCCCTCCACTTT,CASSPNQDSPLHF
NA,TRBV6-1,NA,TRBJ2-1,TGTGCCAGCAGTGAAGTCGATAATGAGCAGTTCTTC,CASSEVDNEQFF
NA,TRBV3-1,NA,TRBJ1-6,TGTGCCAGCAGCCGCTATAGTTCACCCCTCCACTTT,CASSRYSSPLHF
few,TRBV24-1,TRBD2,TRBJ2-1,TGTGCCACCGGACAAAGCGGGAGGGTAGATGAGCAGTTCTTC,CATGQSGRVDEQFF
NA,TRBV9,TRBD2,TRBJ2-1,TGTGCCAGCAGCGGTAGCGGGAGCCTCTCCTACAATGAGCAGTTCTTC,CASSGSGSLSYNEQFF
many,TRBV4-3,NA,TRBJ2-7,TGCGCCAGCAGCCAGCGACTCTACGAGCAGTACTTC,CASSQRLYEQYF
NA,TRBV5-1,NA,TRBJ1-2,TGCGCCAGCAGCTTGGAGGGGGATAGCAGTCATGGCTACACCTTC,CASSLEGDSSHGYTF